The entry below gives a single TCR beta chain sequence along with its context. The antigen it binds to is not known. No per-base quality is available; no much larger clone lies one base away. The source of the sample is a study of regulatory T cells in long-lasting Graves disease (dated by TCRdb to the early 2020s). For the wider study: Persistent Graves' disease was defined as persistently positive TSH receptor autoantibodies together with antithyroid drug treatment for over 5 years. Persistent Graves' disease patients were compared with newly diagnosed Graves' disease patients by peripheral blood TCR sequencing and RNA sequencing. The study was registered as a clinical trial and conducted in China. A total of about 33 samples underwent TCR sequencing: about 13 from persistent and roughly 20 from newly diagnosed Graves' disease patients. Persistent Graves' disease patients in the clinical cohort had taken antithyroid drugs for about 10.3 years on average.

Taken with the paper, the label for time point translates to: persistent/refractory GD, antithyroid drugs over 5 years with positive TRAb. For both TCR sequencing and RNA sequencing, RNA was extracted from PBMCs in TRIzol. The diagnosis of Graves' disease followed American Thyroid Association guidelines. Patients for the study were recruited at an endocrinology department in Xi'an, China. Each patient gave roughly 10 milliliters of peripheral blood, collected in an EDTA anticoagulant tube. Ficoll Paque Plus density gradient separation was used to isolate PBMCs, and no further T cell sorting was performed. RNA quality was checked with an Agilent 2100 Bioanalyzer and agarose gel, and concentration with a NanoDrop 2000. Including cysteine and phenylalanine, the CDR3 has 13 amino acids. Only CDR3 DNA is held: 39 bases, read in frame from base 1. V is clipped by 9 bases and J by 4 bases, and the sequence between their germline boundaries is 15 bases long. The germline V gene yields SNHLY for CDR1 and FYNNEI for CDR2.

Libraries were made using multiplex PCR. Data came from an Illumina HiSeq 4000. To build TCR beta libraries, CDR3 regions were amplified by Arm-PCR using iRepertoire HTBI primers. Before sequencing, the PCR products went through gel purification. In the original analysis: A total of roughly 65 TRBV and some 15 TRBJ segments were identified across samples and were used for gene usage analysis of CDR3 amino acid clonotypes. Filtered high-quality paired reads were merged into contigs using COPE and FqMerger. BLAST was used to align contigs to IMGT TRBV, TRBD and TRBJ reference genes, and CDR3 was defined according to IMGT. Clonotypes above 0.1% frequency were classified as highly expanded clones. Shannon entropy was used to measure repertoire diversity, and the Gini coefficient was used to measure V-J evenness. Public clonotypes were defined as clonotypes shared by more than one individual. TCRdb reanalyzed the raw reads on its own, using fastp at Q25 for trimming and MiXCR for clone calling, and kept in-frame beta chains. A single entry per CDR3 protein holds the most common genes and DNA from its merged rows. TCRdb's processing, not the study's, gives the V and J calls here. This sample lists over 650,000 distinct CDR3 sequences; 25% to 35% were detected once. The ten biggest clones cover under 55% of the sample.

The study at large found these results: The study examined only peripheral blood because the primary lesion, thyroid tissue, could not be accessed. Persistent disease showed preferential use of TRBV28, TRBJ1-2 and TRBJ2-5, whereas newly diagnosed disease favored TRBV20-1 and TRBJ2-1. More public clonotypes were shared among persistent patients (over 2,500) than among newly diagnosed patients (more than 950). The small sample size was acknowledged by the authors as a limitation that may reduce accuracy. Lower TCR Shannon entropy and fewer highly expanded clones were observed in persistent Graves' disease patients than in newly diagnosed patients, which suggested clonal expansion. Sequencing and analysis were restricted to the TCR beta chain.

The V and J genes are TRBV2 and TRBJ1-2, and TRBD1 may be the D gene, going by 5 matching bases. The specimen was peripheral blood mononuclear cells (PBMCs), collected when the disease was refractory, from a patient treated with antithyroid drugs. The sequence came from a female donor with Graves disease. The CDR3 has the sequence CASAQGYGYGYTF. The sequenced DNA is TGTGCCAGTGCCCAGGGTTACGGCTATGGCTACACCTTC.